This T cell receptor beta chain was sequenced during a study of CD8+CD57+ T cells in acquired aplastic anemia. Study-wide points: Patients and controls shared fewer than 30 CD8+ CDR3 sequences. A significant difference in CD8+ Simpson's diversity between patients and controls was not found.

The CDR3 totals 16 residues. Looked up from germline, CDR1 is LNHDA and CDR2 is SQIVND (reference sequence). The V gene lost 5 bases and the J gene lost 5 bases, with 21 bases spanning the gap. CDR3 and TCR beta VDJ profiling relied on a genomic DNA template. From the reads, TCRdb called clonotypes with MiXCR, one entry per CDR3 protein. The table has 200,000 or so distinct CDR3 sequences, around three fifths seen once; the top ten hold 46%. This clonotype has at least ten counts. What it recognizes is unknown. This receptor was identified in a human donor with severe aplastic anemia or a healthy control (not recorded which). This chain connects TRBV19 to TRBJ1-2; the D gene is possibly TRBD1 (6 bases). Sequencing used sorted CD4+, CD8+, or CD8+CD57+ T cells (not recorded which) from PBMCs. CDR3 loop: CASSPGYRTVGYGYTF. As DNA, the CDR3 is TGTGCCAGTAGTCCGGGTTACCGGACAGTCGGGTATGGCTACACCTTC.